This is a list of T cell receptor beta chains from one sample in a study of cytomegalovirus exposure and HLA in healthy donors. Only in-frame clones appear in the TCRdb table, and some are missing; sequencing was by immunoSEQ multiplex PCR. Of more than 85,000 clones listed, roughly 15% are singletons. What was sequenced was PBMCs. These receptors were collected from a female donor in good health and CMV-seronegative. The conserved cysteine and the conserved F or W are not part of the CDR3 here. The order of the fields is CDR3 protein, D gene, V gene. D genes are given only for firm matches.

CDR3aa: ASSPGQGQGAAEY
d_gene: TRBD1
v_gene: TRBV4-3

CDR3aa: ASSRDTSSSPLH
d_gene: NA
v_gene: TRBV2

CDR3aa: ASSAPTSGRPSGANVLT
d_gene: TRBD2
v_gene: TRBV9

CDR3aa: ASSPALAGGLYNEQF
d_gene: TRBD2
v_gene: TRBV5-4

CDR3aa: ASSQVEGGVDYNSPLH
d_gene: NA
v_gene: TRBV4-3

CDR3aa: ASSQDQGSGTTSTDTQY
d_gene: NA
v_gene: TRBV4-2

CDR3aa: ASSLGPLGQKYQETQY
d_gene: TRBD1
v_gene: TRBV7-9

CDR3aa: ATAVGGEFGQPQH
d_gene: TRBD1
v_gene: TRBV7-2

CDR3aa: ASSPLAGGQINLYEQY
d_gene: NA
v_gene: TRBV21-1

CDR3aa: ASSSPGGHEQY
d_gene: TRBD1
v_gene: TRBV28

CDR3aa: ASSRRQEANEKLF
d_gene: NA
v_gene: TRBV6-1

CDR3aa: ASSLVPSGVDNEQF
d_gene: TRBD2
v_gene: TRBV5-1

CDR3aa: AISDPLTDTQY
d_gene: NA
v_gene: TRBV10-3

CDR3aa: ASREDRGRGYGYT
d_gene: TRBD1
v_gene: TRBV2

CDR3aa: ASSDTRLDSLSGNTIY
d_gene: NA
v_gene: TRBV4-1

CDR3aa: ASSYSGAPYEQY
d_gene: NA
v_gene: TRBV6-5

CDR3aa: ASSQDSTGRDPYNEQF
d_gene: NA
v_gene: TRBV4-3

CDR3aa: ASSPGQLAGGLETQY
d_gene: TRBD2
v_gene: TRBV7-3

CDR3aa: ASSPLRDIQY
d_gene: NA
v_gene: TRBV7-9

CDR3aa: ASSLLAGGSGELF
d_gene: TRBD2
v_gene: TRBV27

CDR3aa: ASRGLAGVWETQY
d_gene: TRBD2
v_gene: TRBV28

CDR3aa: ASSSQGRAGETQY
d_gene: NA
v_gene: TRBV5-1

CDR3aa: ASSQDPAAGQGAFEQF
d_gene: TRBD1
v_gene: TRBV4-3

CDR3aa: ASSLTSGRFYEQY
d_gene: TRBD2
v_gene: TRBV5-1

CDR3aa: ASSLVTSGTYEQY
d_gene: TRBD2
v_gene: TRBV7-2

CDR3aa: ARRTSGATDTQY
d_gene: TRBD2
v_gene: TRBV5-3

CDR3aa: ASSPGTGAYGYT
d_gene: TRBD1
v_gene: TRBV9

CDR3aa: ASSPGRVVYGYT
d_gene: NA
v_gene: TRBV13

CDR3aa: ASRPEEQGKRQPQH
d_gene: NA
v_gene: TRBV12-2

CDR3aa: ASSARTDHQPQH
d_gene: NA
v_gene: TRBV2

CDR3aa: SAAGWRVTEAF
d_gene: NA
v_gene: TRBV29-1

CDR3aa: ASSRTGGLSYNEQF
d_gene: TRBD1
v_gene: TRBV9

CDR3aa: ASSQESGRVGAQY
d_gene: TRBD2
v_gene: TRBV4-3

CDR3aa: ASSILAGGPASPYEQY
d_gene: TRBD2
v_gene: TRBV7-2

CDR3aa: AWSVPFRGYSTYEQY
d_gene: TRBD1
v_gene: TRBV30

CDR3aa: ASNQGERNEQF
d_gene: TRBD1
v_gene: TRBV2

CDR3aa: ASSLGDRSSTDTQY
d_gene: NA
v_gene: TRBV13

CDR3aa: SVCQGNTDTQY
d_gene: NA
v_gene: TRBV29-1

CDR3aa: ASSLGSGNSYT
d_gene: NA
v_gene: TRBV28

CDR3aa: ASALSSGRQYTQY
d_gene: TRBD2
v_gene: TRBV5-6

CDR3aa: ASTRSGSIFPEAF
d_gene: NA
v_gene: TRBV19

CDR3aa: ASSSLDSRDEKLF
d_gene: NA
v_gene: TRBV11-2

CDR3aa: ASSHRQAEWAF
d_gene: NA
v_gene: TRBV14

CDR3aa: ASSPRDRADQPQH
d_gene: TRBD1
v_gene: TRBV19

CDR3aa: ASSQDWRGGNTGELF
d_gene: TRBD2
v_gene: TRBV4-3

CDR3aa: ASSTSGGAGYGYT
d_gene: NA
v_gene: TRBV19

CDR3aa: ASSLPTGGSYNEQF
d_gene: TRBD1
v_gene: TRBV5-1

CDR3aa: ASSQEAWGGNEQF
d_gene: TRBD2
v_gene: TRBV4-3

CDR3aa: ASSPARGIGYT
d_gene: NA
v_gene: TRBV5-4

CDR3aa: SVEGGGSTSTDTQY
d_gene: TRBD2
v_gene: TRBV29-1

CDR3aa: ASSPGGEGVKPGYGYT
d_gene: NA
v_gene: TRBV6-4

CDR3aa: ASSQDRSHEQY
d_gene: NA
v_gene: TRBV4-3

CDR3aa: ASSLTGPPYNEQF
d_gene: NA
v_gene: TRBV5-4

CDR3aa: ASSLNQVREKLF
d_gene: NA
v_gene: TRBV14